This T cell receptor beta chain stems from a study of cytomegalovirus exposure and HLA in healthy donors. In germline, CDR1 is MNHEY, CDR2 SVGAGI. V lost 0 bases to trimming and J lost 5 bases, with 7 bases between them. There are 14 residues in the CDR3. The PCR employed 60 Vbeta primers together with 13 Jbeta primers. Sequencing was performed with immunoSEQ multiplex PCR; in TCRdb, only in-frame clones are kept and a portion is missing. The sample contains more than 110,000 clones, approximately 73% of which appear only once. Sample: PBMCs. This sequence originates from a human donor in good health. V usage is TRBV6-5 and J usage is TRBJ2-2; no clear D. CDR3 sequence reads: CASSYSRNTGELFF. The CDR3 nucleotides are TGTGCCAGCAGTTACTCGCGGAATACCGGGGAGCTGTTTTTT.